These 13 T cell receptor beta chains originate from one sample sequenced in a study of CD8+CD57+ T cells in acquired aplastic anemia. Investigators profiled TCR beta VDJ and CDR3 from genomic DNA template. TCRdb independently ran MiXCR on the reads; one entry per CDR3 protein. The table lists about 160,000 distinct CDR3 sequences, 35% to 55% of them singletons. Input material: sorted CD4+, CD8+, or CD8+CD57+ T cells (not recorded which) from PBMCs. The receptors stem from a human donor in good health.

This clonotype was counted at least ten times. The chain recombines TRBV20-1 with TRBJ2-1, with 13 positions matching TRBD2. There are 14 residues in the CDR3. Trimming took 6 bases from V and 6 from J; bases not matched to a gene: 5. Germline CDR1 reads DFQATT; CDR2 reads SNEGSKA (reference sequence). CDR3 coding DNA: TGCAGTGCCCAGACTAGCGGGAGGATCAATGAGCAGTTCTTC. Its translation is CSAQTSGRINEQFF.

The chain links TRBV20-1 to TRBJ2-3, with a tentative D call TRBD1 (6 bases). The CDR3 is made up of 15 amino acids. V lost 0 bases and J lost 3, with 13 bases in between. Per germline, CDR1 DFQATT and CDR2 SNEGSKA (reference sequence). The CDR3 DNA is TGCAGTGCTAGAGAATTAGGGGGAAAGACAGATACGCAGTATTTT. It translates to CSARELGGKTDTQYF.

V is TRBV2 and J is TRBJ2-1, with 10 nucleotides matching TRBD1. V lost 6 bases and J lost 3; bases outside the gene matches: 5. The germline V gene encodes CDR1 SNHLY and CDR2 FYNNEI. CDR3 length: 15 amino acids. CDR3 protein: CASRFGQGVYNEQFF. The CDR3 coding sequence is TGTGCCAGCAGATTTGGACAGGGGGTCTACAATGAGCAGTTCTTC. Complete variable domain (other parts from reference TRBV2 and TRBJ2-1): EPEVTQTPSHQVTQMGQEVILRCVPISNHLYFYWYRQILGQKVEFLVSFYNNEISEKSEIFDDQFSVERPDGSNFTLKIRSTKLEDSAMYFCASRFGQGVYNEQFFGPGTRLTVL.

V gene TRBV7-6 combines with J gene TRBJ2-7; TRBD1 matches 8 bases. V lost 2 bases to trimming and J lost 4 bases; unmatched junction nucleotides: 4. Per the germline V gene, CDR1 is SGHVS and CDR2 is FNYEAQ. The CDR3 has 14 residues. The CDR3 protein is CASSLRTGGYEQYF. The CDR3 bases are TGTGCCAGCAGCTTACGTACAGGGGGGTACGAGCAGTACTTC.

Details on this clonotype: This CDR3 is missing its conserved last phenylalanine or tryptophan, likely due to a read error. The chain joins TRBV30 to TRBJ1-2; unclear D gene. The germline CDR1 and CDR2 sequences are GTSNPN and SVGIG (reference sequence). V lost 0 bases and J 0 bases, leaving 8 bases between the germline ends. The CDR3 is 14 residues long. This CDR3 reads CAWSVRAPNYGYTS. DNA of the CDR3: TGTGCCTGGAGTGTACGGGCGCCTAACTATGGCTACACCTCC.

This clonotype appeared many times. The gene calls are TRBV5-1 and TRBJ2-7, with TRBD2 identical over 9 bases. The germline V gene has CDR1 SGHRS and CDR2 YFSETQ. With 7 bases clipped from V and 5 bases from J, the junction kept 16 bases outside the gene matches. The length of the CDR3 is 16 residues. The chain's CDR3 is CASHPSSGVHGNEQYF. The CDR3, as DNA: TGCGCCAGCCACCCGTCTAGCGGGGTCCATGGTAACGAGCAGTACTTC. Using reference TRBV5-1 and TRBJ2-7 for the parts outside the CDR3, the full variable domain is KAGVTQTPRYLIKTRGQQVTLSCSPISGHRSVSWYQQTPGQGLQFLFEYFSETQRNKGNFPGRFSGRQFSNSRSEMNVSTLELGDSALYLCASHPSSGVHGNEQYFGPGTRLTVT.

As regards this clonotype: Given a much more abundant clone one base away, this may be a read error. Lacking the conserved final phenylalanine or tryptophan, this CDR3 likely reflects a read error. The chain carries TRBV7-9 and TRBJ2-1; no definite D call. V was trimmed by 4 bases and J by 9 bases, leaving 7 bases between them. The germline V gene has CDR1 SEHNR and CDR2 FQNEAQ (reference sequence). This CDR3 comprises 11 residues. The CDR3 sequence: CASSSQGEQFL. Written as DNA, the CDR3 is TGTGCCAGCAGCTCTCAAGGTGAGCAGTTCCTC.

This clonotype was observed a handful of times. This could be a read error, since a much larger clone is one nucleotide away. This chain joins TRBV5-1 and TRBJ2-7; 7 nucleotides match TRBD1. Losses at the gene ends were 5 bases for V and 3 bases for J; bases not matched to a gene: 5. CDR1 is SGHRS and CDR2 is YFSETQ in the germline V gene. The CDR3 has 13 amino acids. The chain's CDR3 is CASRQRQGYEQYF. CDR3 nucleotide sequence: TGCGCCAGCAGGCAAAGACAGGGCTACGAGCAGTACTTC.

The chain recombines TRBV16 with TRBJ2-7; D gene ambiguous. Germline V gene sequence: CDR1 KGHSY, CDR2 FQNENV. The CDR3 is made up of 12 amino acids. The V and J ends lost 4 bases and 3 bases respectively, with 7 bases between them. The CDR3 coding sequence is TGTGCCAGCAGCCGACTCAACTACGAGCAGTACTTC. It encodes CASSRLNYEQYF.

This sequence joins TRBV10-2 and TRBJ1-1, with 7 bases aligning to TRBD1. CDR1 is WSHSY, CDR2 SAAADI, per germline. This CDR3 contains 13 residues. V lost 6 bases to trimming and J lost 3 bases; unmatched junction nucleotides: 4. CDR3 residues: CASSDRDYTEAFF. As DNA, the CDR3 is TGCGCCAGCAGCGACAGGGATTACACTGAAGCTTTCTTT.

The CDR3 DNA follows: TGTGCCAGCAGTTATAGTCAGGGCGGCGAGCAGTACTTC. Its protein product is CASSYSQGGEQYF. The chain recombines TRBV6-5 with TRBJ2-7; D is perhaps TRBD1 (5 bases). Germline values: CDR1 MNHEY, CDR2 SVGAGI. This CDR3 spans 13 amino acids. V lost 3 bases and J lost 6, with 12 bases in between.

The chain links TRBV15 to TRBJ1-2; D might be TRBD1 (6 bases). The CDR3 contains 15 residues. V dropped 0 bases and J dropped 6 bases, with 14 bases sitting between them. Germline V gene data show CDR1 as LNHNV and CDR2 as YYDKDF (reference sequence). DNA for the CDR3: TGTGCCACCAGCAGAGATCAGGCAGGGGTAGATGGCTACACCTTC. Residues: CATSRDQAGVDGYTF.

This clonotype showed up many times. The rearrangement joins TRBV19 to TRBJ1-2; D is ambiguous. Germline V gene lookup returns CDR1 LNHDA and CDR2 SQIVND (reference sequence). V was shortened by 7 bases and J by 8 bases, with 14 bases between the two germline ends. CDR3 length: 12 amino acids. CDR3 protein: CASTFSAGGYTF. CDR3 nucleotides: TGTGCCAGTACGTTCTCCGCGGGGGGCTACACCTTC.